These T cell receptor beta chains were read from a single sample in a study of shared clonotypes between healthy human individuals. Generated by immunoSEQ multiplex PCR, the TCRdb table keeps only in-frame clones and is missing some. In the table there are 2 million to 2.5 million clones, approximately 94% of which are singletons. Material: naive CD4+ T cells from PBMCs. The receptor set was obtained from a man between 18 and 35 years old in good health. Some clones in this sample may be carry-over from other donors' samples. The CDR3 runs from the conserved cysteine through the conserved F or W. The D gene is left open where the match is weak. Part of the rows lack a size; the others show once, few, many or a class for expanded clones.

v_gene	j_gene	abundance	d_gene	CDR3nt	CDR3aa
TRBV11-2	TRBJ1-3	.	.	TGTGCCAGCAGCTTAGCTATACCGGGAAGCTCTGGAAACACCATATATTTT	CASSLAIPGSSGNTIYF
TRBV6-1	TRBJ2-6	.	.	TGTGCCAGCACGTTGGCTGGGGCCAACGTCCTGACTTTC	CASTLAGANVLTF
TRBV9	TRBJ1-1	.	TRBD1	TGTGCCAGCAGCGTAGGGCAGGGGGCGGACACTGAAGCTTTCTTT	CASSVGQGADTEAFF
TRBV29-1	TRBJ2-7	.	TRBD2	TGCAGCGTCCGGACTAGGTTGAGGGAAGAGCAGTACTTC	CSVRTRLREEQYF
TRBV11-2	TRBJ1-5	.	.	TGTGCCAGCAGCTTGAGTGGGAGCAATCAGCCCCAGCATTTT	CASSLSGSNQPQHF
TRBV5-1	TRBJ1-1	.	.	TGCGCCAGCAGCTTGGCGGCACCAAGGGGCAGCGCTGAAGCTTTCTTT	CASSLAAPRGSAEAFF
TRBV30	TRBJ1-1	few	.	TGTGCCTGGAGTGTATATGGGGCAAGTGAAGCTTTCTTT	CAWSVYGASEAFF
TRBV30	TRBJ2-7	.	.	TGTGCCTGGAGTGTTAGGAGAATAGATTCGCCGGTCACCTCCTACGAGCAGTACTTC	CAWSVRRIDSPVTSYEQYF
TRBV9	TRBJ2-1	.	TRBD2	TGTGCCAGCAGTCGGACTAGCGGTGATGAGCAGTTCTTC	CASSRTSGDEQFF
TRBV28	TRBJ2-7	.	TRBD2	TGTGCCAGCTTTACCTCGGGACTAGCGGGAATCTACGAGCAGTACTTC	CASFTSGLAGIYEQYF
TRBV7-8	TRBJ2-3	once	.	TGTGCCAGCAGCCCACCAAGGAGCACAGATACGCAGTATTTT	CASSPPRSTDTQYF
TRBV2	TRBJ2-2	.	TRBD1	TGTGCCAGCAGTAAACTTCCAGGGGGAACGAACACCGGGGAGCTGTTTTTT	CASSKLPGGTNTGELFF
TRBV15	TRBJ1-2	.	TRBD1	TGTGCCACCAGCAGAACCGGGACAGGGGCTGGCTACACCTTC	CATSRTGTGAGYTF
TRBV27	TRBJ2-1	.	TRBD2	TGTGCCAGCAGTCTACGACTAGCGGGACTTGGCAATGAGCAGTTCTTC	CASSLRLAGLGNEQFF
TRBV9	TRBJ1-1	.	.	TGTGCCAGCAGCCGCACAGAGCCGAACACTGAAGCTTTCTTT	CASSRTEPNTEAFF
TRBV9	TRBJ2-2	.	.	TGTGCCAGCAGCCCAAGGGCCACGAACACCGGGGAGCTGTTTTTT	CASSPRATNTGELFF
TRBV18	TRBJ2-4	.	.	TGTGCCAGCTCACAAGGGAGCAGAAACATTCAGTACTTC	CASSQGSRNIQYF
TRBV12-2	TRBJ2-7	.	.	TGTGCAAGTCGCTTAGCGTGGGCGGGAGGGCCTAGATCCTACGAGCAGTACTTC	CASRLAWAGGPRSYEQYF
TRBV5-1	TRBJ2-1	.	TRBD2	TGCGCCAGCAGCTTGAGCGGGGCCCTAAATGAGCAGTTCTTC	CASSLSGALNEQFF
TRBV2	TRBJ1-3	.	.	TGTGCCAGCAGTGTGAGGGCCTCTGGAAACACCATATATTTT	CASSVRASGNTIYF
TRBV7-9	TRBJ1-5	.	.	TGTGCCAGCAGCTCCTCAATGGGTTTGGGGCATCAGCCCCAGCATTTT	CASSSSMGLGHQPQHF
TRBV5-8	TRBJ2-7	.	.	TGTGCCAGCATCTTAGGCCGGGCCTCCTACGAGCAGTACTTC	CASILGRASYEQYF
TRBV5-1	TRBJ2-3	.	.	TGCGCCAGCAGCTTGGCAGGGGCAGCGACAGATACGCAGTATTTT	CASSLAGAATDTQYF
TRBV10-1	TRBJ2-4	.	.	TGCGCCAGCAGTGGACGAGGATTTGGGCTCAAAAACATTCAGTACTTC	CASSGRGFGLKNIQYF
TRBV9	TRBJ2-7	.	.	TGTGCCAGCAGCGTTGATAGCCCGTACTACGAGCAGTACTTC	CASSVDSPYYEQYF
TRBV7-2	TRBJ1-2	once	.	TGTGCCAGCAGCCCGCTATTGGGCAGCGACGGGGGCTACACCTTC	CASSPLLGSDGGYTF
TRBV5-6	TRBJ1-5	.	TRBD1	TGTGCCAGCAGCTTGTGGACAGGGATAAATCAGCCCCAGCATTTT	CASSLWTGINQPQHF
TRBV29-1	TRBJ2-3	once	.	TGCAGCGTTACCCGGACAGGGAGGGTTAGCACAGATACGCAGTATTTT	CSVTRTGRVSTDTQYF
TRBV5-1	TRBJ2-7	.	.	TGCGCCAGCAGCTTGGTGCGCGGATCAACCTACGAGCAGTACTTC	CASSLVRGSTYEQYF
TRBV18	TRBJ2-7	.	.	TGTGCCAGCTCTCCCACTGGGCAGGGGACCAGCGGCGAGCAGTACTTC	CASSPTGQGTSGEQYF
TRBV15	TRBJ1-1	.	.	TGTGCCACCAGCAGCCGGGTGGACACTGAAGCTTTCTTT	CATSSRVDTEAFF
TRBV28	TRBJ2-7	.	TRBD2	TGTGCCAGCAGTTTGGGTGGACTAGCGGGAGTTCTTTGGGAGCAGTACTTC	CASSLGGLAGVLWEQYF
TRBV18	TRBJ2-7	.	TRBD1	TGTGCCAGCTCACCCGGGACAGCCGATTACGAGCAGTACTTC	CASSPGTADYEQYF